This T cell receptor (beta chain) was retrieved from a study of OX40 agonist ivuxolimab in advanced cancers. Whole-study context: Each dose-escalation patient presented with hepatocellular carcinoma, melanoma, renal cell or head and neck cancer.

Autoimmune disease history or systemic immunosuppression excluded patients. Profiling relied on immunoSEQ multiplex PCR, and the TCRdb table lists in-frame clones only, not all of them. This sample yields more than 65,000 clones, of which around 90% are seen a single time; about 10% belongs to the top ten. V lost 5 bases to trimming and J lost 5 bases, with 10 bases between them. The germline CDR1 and CDR2 sequences are MDHEN and SYDVKM. The CDR3 is made up of 13 amino acids. Sequencing used CD4+ or CD8+ T cells sorted from blood, obtained in a trial of the OX40 agonist ivuxolimab. This TCR came from an adult with an advanced solid tumor such as melanoma, head and neck, liver or kidney cancer. This chain connects TRBV28 to TRBJ2-1, with D uncertain. The CDR3 DNA follows: TGTGCCAGCAGTCCCAGCGTCGACAATGAGCAGTTCTTC. Amino acid sequence: CASSPSVDNEQFF.